These T cell receptor beta chains were read from a single sample in a study of T cells in Graves' hyperthyroidism and ophthalmopathy. Each CDR3 protein is one row after TCRdb ran MiXCR on the multiplex PCR reads. Of some 300,000 distinct CDR3 sequences in the sample, roughly 17% were seen once. The sample was blood. The receptors come from a man aged 30 to 39 with Graves' hyperthyroidism. CDR3s include the opening cysteine and the closing phenylalanine or tryptophan. D genes are given only for firm matches. The size entry is marked missing in some rows and otherwise reads once, few, many or a size class.

cdr3_aa	cdr3_nt	clone_size	d_call	v_call	j_call
CASSQNNRNTIYF	TGTGCCAGCAGCCAAAATAATCGAAACACCATATATTTT	few	NA	TRBV3-1	TRBJ1-3
CASSPAVADPSTDTQYF	TGCGCCAGCAGCCCGGCGGTAGCAGACCCAAGCACAGATACGCAGTATTTT	many	NA	TRBV5-1	TRBJ2-3
CASSSPGLAAYNEQFF	TGTGCCAGCAGTTCACCGGGACTAGCGGCCTACAATGAGCAGTTCTTC	NA	TRBD2	TRBV28	TRBJ2-1
CASSYSASTAYEQYF	TGTGCCAGCAGTTACTCGGCGTCCACAGCCTACGAGCAGTACTTC	many	NA	TRBV6-5	TRBJ2-7
CASSLTRLAGGPIDTQYF	TGTGCCAGCAGTTTGACACGACTAGCGGGAGGGCCGATAGATACGCAGTATTTT	many	TRBD2	TRBV28	TRBJ2-3
CASSQFNEQFF	TGTGCCAGCAGCCAGTTCAATGAGCAGTTCTTC	few	NA	TRBV3-1	TRBJ2-1
CASSIYSGLPSTDTQYF	TGTGCCAGTTCAATCTACTCGGGACTGCCGTCGACGGATACGCAGTATTTT	NA	NA	TRBV19	TRBJ2-3
CASSAQPGTTQETQYF	TGTGCCAGCAGCGCCCAGCCAGGGACTACCCAAGAGACCCAGTACTTC	many	TRBD2	TRBV9	TRBJ2-5
CASSYSRQDGYTF	TGTGCCAGCAGTTACTCTCGACAGGATGGCTACACCTTC	few	NA	TRBV6-5	TRBJ1-2
CASSQEIGLGEAFF	TGTGCCAGCAGCCAAGAGATAGGGTTGGGTGAAGCTTTCTTT	many	NA	TRBV3-1	TRBJ1-1
CASSFGAGAGYGYTF	TGTGCCAGCAGTTTTGGGGCAGGAGCAGGCTATGGCTACACCTTC	NA	NA	TRBV28	TRBJ1-2
CASSLHGNQPQHF	TGTGCCAGCAGCTTGCATGGCAATCAGCCCCAGCATTTT	NA	NA	TRBV5-5	TRBJ1-5
CASRSGRGDRSPSGANVLTF	TGTGCCAGCAGGTCAGGGAGGGGGGACAGGAGCCCCTCTGGGGCCAACGTCCTGACTTTC	few	NA	TRBV11-2	TRBJ2-6
CASSPEATSGSLEQFF	TGTGCCAGCAGTCCCGAGGCGACTAGCGGGAGTCTAGAGCAGTTCTTC	few	TRBD2	TRBV27	TRBJ2-1
CASSITGTQYF	TGTGCCAGCAGCATAACGGGGACCCAGTACTTC	few	NA	TRBV7-9	TRBJ2-5
CASRPPGQVNTFF	TGTGCCAGTAGACCGCCGGGACAGGTTAATACTTTCTTT	many	TRBD1	TRBV19	TRBJ1-1
CSVERGVEETQYF	TGCAGCGTTGAACGAGGGGTTGAGGAGACCCAGTACTTC	few	NA	TRBV29-1	TRBJ2-5
CASSRGGLYTDTQYF	TGTGCCAGTAGTAGGGGGGGACTTTACACAGATACGCAGTATTTT	NA	TRBD2	TRBV19	TRBJ2-3
CASSLGDRANTEAFF	TGCGCCAGCAGCTTGGGGGACAGGGCGAACACTGAAGCTTTCTTT	many	TRBD1	TRBV5-1	TRBJ1-1
CASSYRQDNTEAFF	TGTGCCAGCAGTTACCGACAGGACAACACTGAAGCTTTCTTT	many	NA	TRBV3-1	TRBJ1-1
CATYNQPQHF	TGTGCCACTTACAATCAGCCCCAGCATTTT	NA	NA	TRBV9	TRBJ1-5
CASSFRPTGDTQYF	TGTGCCAGCAGCTTTCGGCCAACTGGAGATACGCAGTATTTT	many	NA	TRBV11-2	TRBJ2-3
CAISEGDPATQYF	TGTGCCATCAGTGAAGGGGACCCTGCAACGCAGTATTTT	many	NA	TRBV10-3	TRBJ2-3
CASSETGFYNEQFF	TGTGCCAGCAGCGAGACAGGATTCTACAATGAGCAGTTCTTC	few	NA	TRBV5-4	TRBJ2-1
CATSESGTGRNEQFF	TGTGCCACCAGTGAGTCCGGGACTGGAAGGAATGAGCAGTTCTTC	NA	NA	TRBV24-1	TRBJ2-1
CSARSDPFYNSPLHF	TGCAGTGCTAGATCCGACCCCTTCTATAATTCACCCCTCCACTTT	NA	NA	TRBV20-1	TRBJ1-6
CASSLSSGDIQYF	TGTGCCAGCAGTTTATCCTCGGGGGACATTCAGTACTTC	many	NA	TRBV27	TRBJ2-4
CAWTPMGTGGGGTEAFF	TGTGCCTGGACCCCTATGGGGACAGGGGGCGGTGGCACTGAAGCTTTCTTT	many	TRBD1	TRBV30	TRBJ1-1
CASILGQGAGGTEAFF	TGTGCCAGCATCCTCGGACAGGGGGCGGGGGGCACTGAAGCTTTCTTT	once	TRBD1	TRBV6-1	TRBJ1-1
CSVDATGRGSPYEQYF	TGCAGCGTTGACGCCACGGGTCGGGGGTCACCCTACGAGCAGTACTTC	NA	NA	TRBV29-1	TRBJ2-7
CSAPSDRGSTYEQYF	TGCAGTGCTCCCTCAGACAGGGGGAGCACCTACGAGCAGTACTTC	NA	TRBD1	TRBV20-1	TRBJ2-7
CASSRRDSTYNEQFF	TGTGCCAGCTCCCGCCGGGACAGCACCTACAATGAGCAGTTCTTC	many	TRBD1	TRBV18	TRBJ2-1
CASSSPRGWSPIDTDTQYF	TGTGCCAGCAGTTCCCCCAGGGGATGGAGCCCAATTGACACAGATACGCAGTATTTT	many	NA	TRBV28	TRBJ2-3
CASSQDWTGRTTQYF	TGCGCCAGCAGCCAAGATTGGACAGGCCGAACGACCCAGTACTTC	NA	TRBD1	TRBV4-1	TRBJ2-5
CASSQIWAAAGGPGEQYF	TGTGCCAGCAGCCAAATTTGGGCGGCAGCGGGAGGGCCCGGAGAGCAGTACTTC	NA	TRBD2	TRBV3-1	TRBJ2-7
CASSFSKVTEAFF	TGTGCCAGCAGTTTTTCGAAAGTAACTGAAGCTTTCTTT	few	NA	TRBV27	TRBJ1-1
CASKTGTAHEKLFF	TGCGCCAGCAAAACCGGGACAGCTCATGAAAAACTGTTTTTT	NA	TRBD1	TRBV5-1	TRBJ1-4
CASNQPTLPGGTQYF	TGCGCCAGCAACCAACCAACTCTACCCGGGGGGACCCAGTACTTC	NA	NA	TRBV7-8	TRBJ2-5
CASSAGSVQGGQETQYF	TGTGCCAGCAGTGCAGGCTCCGTCCAGGGTGGACAAGAGACCCAGTACTTC	many	NA	TRBV6-1	TRBJ2-5
CSARDKGAGRTATNEKLFF	TGCAGTGCTAGAGATAAGGGAGCGGGACGTACCGCAACTAATGAAAAACTGTTTTTT	few	NA	TRBV20-1	TRBJ1-4
CASSLDGGILAFF	TGTGCCAGTTCCCTCGACGGTGGGATTTTGGCTTTCTTT	many	NA	TRBV19	TRBJ1-1
CSVEILQDGYTF	TGCAGCGTTGAGATTCTGCAGGATGGCTACACCTTC	NA	NA	TRBV29-1	TRBJ1-2
CASSPHLGGSNQPQHF	TGTGCCAGCAGTCCTCACCTGGGGGGTAGCAATCAGCCCCAGCATTTT	many	NA	TRBV6-1	TRBJ1-5
CASSFLARDGPETQYF	TGTGCCAGCAGTTTTTTAGCCAGGGATGGTCCAGAGACCCAGTACTTC	many	NA	TRBV28	TRBJ2-5
CAIRPTGIYEQYF	TGTGCCATCAGGCCCACAGGAATTTACGAGCAGTACTTC	many	NA	TRBV10-3	TRBJ2-7
CASSLLGGNTIYF	TGTGCCAGCAGCCTGTTAGGTGGAAACACCATATATTTT	many	NA	TRBV3-1	TRBJ1-3
CASSPRRGDIQYF	TGTGCCAGCAGTCCGCGTCGCGGGGACATTCAGTACTTC	few	NA	TRBV27	TRBJ2-4
CASSHAGARGGKNIQYF	TGTGCCAGCTCACACGCCGGTGCCCGGGGCGGCAAAAACATTCAGTACTTC	NA	NA	TRBV18	TRBJ2-4
CASSATGLTWGYTF	TGTGCCAGCAGTGCCACAGGGCTAACTTGGGGCTACACCTTC	many	NA	TRBV28	TRBJ1-2
CASREGGNYGYTF	TGTGCCAGCAGAGAAGGGGGTAACTATGGCTACACCTTC	many	NA	TRBV6-1	TRBJ1-2
CASSLWTGTATEAFF	TGTGCCAGCAGTTTATGGACCGGGACAGCTACAGAAGCTTTCTTT	NA	TRBD1	TRBV28	TRBJ1-1
CASSQGRAYYEQYF	TGTGCCAGCAGCCAGGGGCGGGCCTACTACGAGCAGTACTTC	NA	NA	TRBV3-1	TRBJ2-7